The 11 T cell receptor beta chains below come from one sample, sequenced in a study of human T cells and chemical hapten exposure. One entry per CDR3 protein results from TCRdb running MiXCR on the RACE reads. The profile shows some 330,000 distinct CDR3 sequences, around 5% of them singletons. The time point is: pre-sensitization, week 0. Treatment: therapeutic diphenylcyclopropenone sensitization with weekly scalp DPC. The sequences come from whole blood, collected in connection with sensitization to the hapten diphenylcyclopropenone (DPC). These receptors came from a woman aged 18-35 years with alopecia areata. Some clones in this sample may be carry-over from other donors' samples.

The CDR3 loop reads CASSSENTEAFF. In nucleotides, the CDR3 is TGCGCCAGCAGCTCAGAGAACACTGAAGCTTTCTTT. This rearrangement joins TRBV5-1 to TRBJ1-1, with D uncertain. The V gene's germline CDR1 is SGHRS and CDR2 YFSETQ. This CDR3 comprises 12 residues. The ends were cut back, 3 bases at V and 1 base at J, with 4 bases in the middle. Full variable domain (missing parts from reference TRBV5-1 and TRBJ1-1): KAGVTQTPRYLIKTRGQQVTLSCSPISGHRSVSWYQQTPGQGLQFLFEYFSETQRNKGNFPGRFSGRQFSNSRSEMNVSTLELGDSALYLCASSSENTEAFFGQGTRLTVV.

This clonotype came up a few times. The chain uses TRBV5-6 and TRBJ1-2; 7 positions match TRBD1. Germline loops: CDR1 SGHDT, CDR2 YYEEEE. CDR3 size: 14 residues. V was clipped by 3 bases and J by 4 bases; unmatched bases: 6. CDR3: CASSWGTVLYGYTF. CDR3 in DNA: TGTGCCAGCAGCTGGGGGACAGTACTCTATGGCTACACCTTC.

The chain carries TRBV7-6 and TRBJ1-2, with D maybe TRBD1 (5 bases). Germline values: CDR1 SGHVS, CDR2 FNYEAQ. V was trimmed by 5 bases and J by 4 bases, leaving 14 bases between them. The CDR3 is made up of 14 amino acids. CDR3 bases: TGTGCCAGCAGCCCGGGGCCTACCTCCTATGGCTACACCTTC. This codes for CASSPGPTSYGYTF. Drawing the rest from reference TRBV7-6 and TRBJ1-2, the complete variable domain is GAGVSQSPRYKVTKRGQDVALRCDPISGHVSLYWYRQALGQGPEFLTYFNYEAQQDKSGLPNDRFSAERPEGSISTLTIQRTEQRDSAMYRCASSPGPTSYGYTFGSGTRLTVV.

Only a few counts were recorded for this clonotype. CDR3 loop: CASSLRTGANTEAFF. The CDR3 coding sequence is TGCGCCAGCAGCTTGAGGACAGGGGCGAACACTGAAGCTTTCTTT. V gene TRBV5-1 combines with J gene TRBJ1-1, with TRBD1 identical over 9 bases. This CDR3 contains 15 residues. Germline V lookup: CDR1 SGHRS, CDR2 YFSETQ. J was trimmed by 1 base and V by 1 base; bases with no gene match: 2.

This clonotype was counted many times. V is TRBV6-5 and J is TRBJ1-1; D unresolved. Germline-derived CDR1 and CDR2 are MNHEY and SVGAGI. Deletions cut 6 bases from V and 0 bases from J, with 11 bases between. The CDR3 contains 14 residues. CDR3 in amino acids: CASRGGLMNTEAFF. In nucleotides, the CDR3 is TGTGCCAGCAGGGGTGGCTTAATGAACACTGAAGCTTTCTTT.

The chain couples TRBV5-6 to TRBJ1-4, with a weak D call TRBD1 (5 bases). Germline CDR1 is SGHDT and CDR2 is YYEEEE. Trimming shortened V by 5 bases and J by 6 bases, and 17 bases separated the two germline ends. The CDR3 is made up of 15 amino acids. The CDR3 nucleotides read TGTGCCAGCAGTCGGGGGGACCGAGACTATGAAAAACTGTTTTTT. Translation: CASSRGDRDYEKLFF.

This clonotype was recorded at least ten times. V usage is TRBV10-3 and J usage is TRBJ2-1; 14 bases line up with TRBD2. V lost 6 bases, J lost 7 bases, and 8 bases stayed unmatched. This CDR3 has 16 amino acids. Germline V gives CDR1 ENHRY, CDR2 SYGVKD. The CDR3 reads CAISPTSGGARNEQFF. The CDR3 nucleotides read TGTGCCATCAGCCCGACTAGCGGGGGGGCTAGGAATGAGCAGTTCTTC.

In its sample, this clonotype was seen many times. V gene TRBV29-1 combines with J gene TRBJ2-1, with 10 bases lining up with TRBD1. Germline lookup yields CDR1 SQVTM and CDR2 ANQGSEA. V lost 5 bases and J lost 4; bases outside the gene matches: 14. The CDR3 consists of 17 residues. The CDR3 reads CSVRTGGYAGVYNEQFF. The CDR3 region has the DNA TGCAGCGTTAGGACAGGGGGATACGCGGGGGTTTACAATGAGCAGTTCTTC.

The chain is built from TRBV6-2 or TRBV6-3 and TRBJ2-7, with D possibly matching TRBD2 (7 bases). Germline CDR1 is MNHEY and CDR2 is SVGEGT. The V end lost 0 bases, the J end lost 5 bases, and 14 bases lay between the germline ends. This CDR3 contains 15 residues. DNA for the CDR3: TGTGCCAGCAGTTACTCTTCAGGGGAGGGCCACGAGCAGTACTTC. Translation gives CASSYSSGEGHEQYF.

The V gene is TRBV2, the J gene TRBJ2-7; D gene unclear. The CDR3 extends over 11 amino acids. Germline V gives CDR1 SNHLY, CDR2 FYNNEI. Trimming pared 6 bases from V and 6 bases from J, leaving 9 bases between. Here the CDR3 reads CASRATPEQYF. In DNA form, the CDR3 reads TGTGCCAGCAGGGCTACACCCGAGCAGTACTTC.

The sample holds many counts of this clonotype. V is TRBV5-1 and J is TRBJ2-2, with D possibly TRBD2 on 6 matching bases. Germline V gives CDR1 SGHRS, CDR2 YFSETQ. Trimming stripped 2 bases from V and 0 bases from J, with 8 bases between. This CDR3 contains 15 residues. CDR3 protein: CASSFLAANTGELFF. The CDR3 DNA is TGCGCCAGCAGCTTCTTAGCGGCGAACACCGGGGAGCTGTTTTTT.